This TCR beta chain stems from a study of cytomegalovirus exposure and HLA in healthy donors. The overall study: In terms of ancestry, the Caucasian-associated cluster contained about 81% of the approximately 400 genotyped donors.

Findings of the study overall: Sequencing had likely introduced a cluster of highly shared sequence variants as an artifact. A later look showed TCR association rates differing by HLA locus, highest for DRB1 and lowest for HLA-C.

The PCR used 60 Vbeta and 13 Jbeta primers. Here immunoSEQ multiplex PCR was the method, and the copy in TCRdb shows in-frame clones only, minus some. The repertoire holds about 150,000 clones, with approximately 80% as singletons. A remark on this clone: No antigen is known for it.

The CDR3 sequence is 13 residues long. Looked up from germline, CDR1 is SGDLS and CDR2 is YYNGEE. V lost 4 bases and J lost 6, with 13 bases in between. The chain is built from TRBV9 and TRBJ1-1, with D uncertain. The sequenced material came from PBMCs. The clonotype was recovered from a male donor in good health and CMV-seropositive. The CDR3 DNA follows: TGTGCCAGCAGCCAAGGACTTGGGGCTGAAGCTTTCTTT. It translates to CASSQGLGAEAFF.